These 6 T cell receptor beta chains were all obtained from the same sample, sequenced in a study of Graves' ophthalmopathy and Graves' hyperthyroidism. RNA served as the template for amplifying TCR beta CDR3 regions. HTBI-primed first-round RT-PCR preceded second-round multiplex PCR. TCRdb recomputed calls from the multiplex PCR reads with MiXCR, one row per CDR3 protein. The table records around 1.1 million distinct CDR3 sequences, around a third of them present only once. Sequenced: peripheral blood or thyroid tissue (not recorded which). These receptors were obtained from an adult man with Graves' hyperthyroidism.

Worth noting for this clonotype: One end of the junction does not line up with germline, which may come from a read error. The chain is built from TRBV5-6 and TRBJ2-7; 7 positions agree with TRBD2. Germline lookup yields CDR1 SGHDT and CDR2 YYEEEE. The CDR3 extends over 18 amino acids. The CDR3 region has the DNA TGTGCCAGCAGCTCGTTGGGACCGGTGGGCCTAGCGGTATACGAGCACTACTTC. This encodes CASSSLGPVGLAVYEHYF.

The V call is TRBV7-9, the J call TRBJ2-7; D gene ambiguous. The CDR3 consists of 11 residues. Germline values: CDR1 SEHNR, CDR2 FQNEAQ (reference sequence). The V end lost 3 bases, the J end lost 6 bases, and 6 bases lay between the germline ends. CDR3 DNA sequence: TGTGCCAGCAGCTTTGAGGTCGAGCAGTACTTC. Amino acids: CASSFEVEQYF. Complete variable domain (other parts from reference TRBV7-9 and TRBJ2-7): DTGVSQNPRHKITKRGQNVTFRCDPISEHNRLYWYRQTLGQGPEFLTYFQNEAQLEKSRLLSDRFSAERPKGSFSTLEIQRTEQGDSAMYLCASSFEVEQYFGPGTRLTVT.

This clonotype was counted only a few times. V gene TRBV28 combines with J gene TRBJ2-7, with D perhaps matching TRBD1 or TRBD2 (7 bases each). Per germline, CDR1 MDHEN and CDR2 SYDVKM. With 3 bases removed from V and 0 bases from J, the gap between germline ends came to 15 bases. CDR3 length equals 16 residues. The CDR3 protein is CASSFSRGGLSYEQYF. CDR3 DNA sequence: TGTGCCAGCAGTTTTAGCAGGGGGGGCCTCTCCTACGAGCAGTACTTC.

CDR3 sequence (DNA): TGTGCCAGCAGCTTAGTCGGACTGGGGATCACTGAAGCTTTCTTT. Protein sequence: CASSLVGLGITEAFF. The rearrangement uses TRBV7-2 and TRBJ1-1, with unresolved D. V lost 1 base and J lost 4, with 13 bases in between. This CDR3 contains 15 residues. From germline, CDR1 is SGHTA and CDR2 FQGNSA.

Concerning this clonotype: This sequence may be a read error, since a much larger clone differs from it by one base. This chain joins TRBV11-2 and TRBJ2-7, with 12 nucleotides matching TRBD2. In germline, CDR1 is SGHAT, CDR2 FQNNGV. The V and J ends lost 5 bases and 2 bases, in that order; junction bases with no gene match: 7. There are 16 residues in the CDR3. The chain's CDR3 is CASSEERTSGAYEQYF. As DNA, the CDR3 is TGTGCCAGCAGCGAGGAAAGGACTAGCGGGGCCTACGAGCAGTACTTC.

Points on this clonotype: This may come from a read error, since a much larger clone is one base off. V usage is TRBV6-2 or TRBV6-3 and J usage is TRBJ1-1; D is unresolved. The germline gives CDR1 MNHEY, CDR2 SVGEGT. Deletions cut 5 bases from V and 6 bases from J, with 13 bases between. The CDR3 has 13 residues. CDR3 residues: CASSHPSVPEAFF. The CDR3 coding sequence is TGTGCCAGCAGTCACCCTTCTGTCCCTGAAGCTTTCTTT.